This passage covers 17 T cell receptor beta chains from one sample sequenced in a study of blood T cells in healthy people across ages. A second PCR, run for roughly 7 to 11 cycles, used a sample-barcoded 5' primer plus a J-beta primer mix. TCRdb reprocessed the 5' RACE reads with MiXCR, giving one entry per CDR3 protein. The sample has hundreds of thousands of distinct CDR3 sequences; approximately 30% are singletons. Sequenced input: blood. All receptors derive from a woman of 80 years or more in good health.

The chain employs TRBV20-1 and TRBJ2-3; D ambiguous. The V and J ends lost 5 bases and 1 base respectively, with 13 bases between them. Germline loops: CDR1 DFQATT, CDR2 SNEGSKA (reference sequence). CDR3 length equals 14 residues. The CDR3 sequence is CSAETWVGTDTQYF. The CDR3 nucleotides read TGCAGTGCTGAAACGTGGGTAGGCACAGATACGCAGTATTTT.

This clonotype has ten or more counts. This chain links TRBV20-1 with TRBJ1-2, with 7 bases that match TRBD1. V gave up 6 bases and J gave up 5 bases; unmatched junction bases: 12. The germline V gene has CDR1 DFQATT and CDR2 SNEGSKA (reference sequence). This CDR3 is built from 14 residues. DNA of the CDR3: TGCAGTGCCGACGAGGGGCAGGGGGATTATGGCTACACCTTC. Its protein is CSADEGQGDYGYTF.

Details on this clonotype: An end of the junction differs from the germline gene, which may be a read error. The gene calls are TRBV11-3 and TRBJ2-4, with 8 bases fitting TRBD2. The J call may be mistaken, given a closer DNA end match to TRBJ2-7. Germline assignment: CDR1 SGHNT and CDR2 YENEEA. The CDR3 has 14 residues. CDR3 DNA: TGTGCCGGCAGCTTAGGGACTAGAAGCAACGAGCAGTACTTC. Encoded protein: CAGSLGTRSNEQYF.

This clonotype was detected many times. This chain uses TRBV7-2 with TRBJ2-1; 9 bases line up with TRBD2. The J segment lost 2 bases and the V segment lost 5 bases, leaving 7 bases of the junction unmatched. This CDR3 is built from 16 residues. Germline V gene lookup returns CDR1 SGHTA and CDR2 FQGNSA. In nucleotides, the CDR3 is TGTGCCAGCAGCCCTAGGGCGGGGGGGGCCTACAATGAGCAGTTCTTC. Protein product: CASSPRAGGAYNEQFF.

This clonotype was found many times. A much larger clone differs by one base, so this may be a read error. The chain employs TRBV7-8 and TRBJ2-7, with 10 bases matching TRBD1. CDR1 and CDR2 (germline): SGHVS, FQNEAQ. Unmatched junction bases numbered 10, after V lost 5 bases and J lost 6 bases. The CDR3 is made up of 15 amino acids. DNA for the CDR3: TGTGCCAGCAGCCCCCGGGACAGGGGTTGGCCCGAGCAGTACTTC. Its translation is CASSPRDRGWPEQYF.

The table lists this clonotype with many counts. The chain combines TRBV5-1 with TRBJ2-5, with D unclear. Trimming left V 0 bases short and J 3 bases short, with 6 bases between. Per germline, CDR1 SGHRS and CDR2 YFSETQ. The CDR3 consists of 13 residues. Written as DNA, the CDR3 is TGCGCCAGCAGCTTGGGGGCAGAAGAGACCCAGTACTTC. Protein sequence: CASSLGAEETQYF.

In this sample, this clonotype turned up many times. The chain recombines TRBV28 with TRBJ2-4; perhaps TRBD2 as D (6 bases). The CDR3 is 13 residues long. The V end was cut by 6 bases, the J end by 6 bases, with 12 bases between. Germline V lookup: CDR1 MDHEN, CDR2 SYDVKM. Here the CDR3 reads CASSPTGGNIQYF. The CDR3 DNA sequence: TGTGCCAGCAGCCCTACCGGGGGAAACATTCAGTACTTC.

J is TRBJ2-7 and V is TRBV9; 7 bases align to TRBD1. Germline V gene sequence: CDR1 SGDLS, CDR2 YYNGEE. This CDR3 contains 14 residues. The J segment lost 3 bases and the V segment lost 6 bases, leaving 9 bases of the junction unmatched. The DNA for the CDR3 is TGTGCCAGCAACTCAGGGGGACGATACTACGAGCAGTACTTC. Its translation: CASNSGGRYYEQYF.

This clonotype was seen repeatedly, ten times or more. The chain has TRBV7-2 and TRBJ2-3; 11 positions agree with TRBD2. This CDR3 is 16 amino acids long. Germline trimming cut 5 bases from V and 6 bases from J; bases unmatched to any gene: 10. Germline V gene sequence: CDR1 SGHTA, CDR2 FQGNSA. The CDR3 reads CASSQTSGGFRDTQYF. Here the CDR3 DNA reads TGTGCCAGCAGCCAAACTAGCGGGGGCTTCCGGGATACGCAGTATTTT.

This clonotype was found many times. V gene TRBV12-3 or TRBV12-4 combines with J gene TRBJ2-6; no reliable D call. The ends were cut back, 6 bases at V and 0 bases at J, with 6 bases in the middle. CDR3 length: 14 amino acids. The CDR3 nucleotides read TGTGCCAGCAGATCGACCTCTGGGGCCAACGTCCTGACTTTC. Translating it yields CASRSTSGANVLTF.

Details on this clonotype: Without the conserved terminal phenylalanine or tryptophan, this CDR3 likely stems from a read error. This rearrangement joins TRBV25-1 to TRBJ1-5; D gene unclear. V lost 1 base and J 2 bases, leaving 12 bases between the germline ends. The CDR3 consists of 16 residues. Germline assignment: CDR1 MGHDK and CDR2 SYGVNS. The chain's CDR3 is CASSEFGEIGNQPQHC. The CDR3 nucleotides are TGTGCCAGCAGTGAATTCGGGGAGATTGGCAATCAGCCCCAGCATTGT.

This clonotype has at least ten counts. CDR3 in amino acids: CASSLRTQNEQFF. The CDR3 DNA sequence: TGTGCCAGCAGCCTCCGGACTCAGAATGAGCAGTTCTTC. This chain joins TRBV7-2 and TRBJ2-1, with D tentatively TRBD2 (5 bases). CDR1 SGHTA and CDR2 FQGNSA come from the germline V gene. V was pared by 5 bases and J by 7 bases, with 12 bases between. The CDR3 is made up of 13 amino acids.

This clonotype was observed many times. The chain uses TRBV7-6 and TRBJ1-5, with no clear D. Between the trimmed V and J ends, which lost 6 bases and 1 base, there was a span of 7 bases. Germline-derived CDR1 and CDR2 are SGHVS and FNYEAQ. The CDR3 has 13 residues. The CDR3 protein is CASSLRSNQPQHF. The CDR3, as DNA: TGTGCCAGCAGTTTACGGAGCAATCAGCCCCAGCATTTT. Combining the CDR3 with reference TRBV7-6 and TRBJ1-5 gives the whole variable domain GAGVSQSPRYKVTKRGQDVALRCDPISGHVSLYWYRQALGQGPEFLTYFNYEAQQDKSGLPNDRFSAERPEGSISTLTIQRTEQRDSAMYRCASSLRSNQPQHFGDGTRLSIL.

This clonotype was seen at least ten times. The chain recombines TRBV20-1 with TRBJ1-6, with a weak D call TRBD1 (5 bases). The CDR3 length is 12 residues. The germline CDR1 and CDR2 sequences are DFQATT and SNEGSKA (reference sequence). Trimming shortened V by 5 bases and J by 7 bases, and 9 bases separated the two germline ends. The CDR3 sequence is CSALGDNSPLHF. The CDR3 nucleotides read TGCAGTGCTCTAGGGGACAATTCACCCCTCCACTTT.

This clonotype was observed at least ten times. V is TRBV27 and J is TRBJ1-6, with TRBD1 identical over 7 bases. J was trimmed by 6 bases and V by 6 bases; bases with no gene match: 5. Germline CDR1 MNHEY, CDR2 SMNVEV (reference sequence). This CDR3 is 14 amino acids long. CDR3 region: CASSRGQINSPLHF. DNA for the CDR3: TGTGCCAGCAGCCGGGGACAGATTAATTCACCCCTCCACTTT.

This clonotype was observed many times. The chain joins TRBV20-1 to TRBJ1-5; 9 bases align to TRBD1. The germline V gene encodes CDR1 DFQATT and CDR2 SNEGSKA (reference sequence). V gave up 0 bases and J gave up 6 bases; unmatched junction bases: 3. CDR3 length equals 14 residues. CDR3 sequence reads: CSARERDRAQPQHF. The DNA for the CDR3 is TGCAGTGCTAGAGAGAGGGACAGGGCTCAGCCCCAGCATTTT.

The chain carries TRBV7-2 and TRBJ2-3; D uncertain. Deletions cut 2 bases from V and 3 bases from J, with 18 bases between. The CDR3 runs to 17 residues. Germline CDR1 is SGHTA and CDR2 is FQGNSA. The CDR3 DNA reads as TGTGCCAGCAGCTTACTCAAGGGCCGAGTGATTACAGATACGCAGTATTTT. This encodes CASSLLKGRVITDTQYF.